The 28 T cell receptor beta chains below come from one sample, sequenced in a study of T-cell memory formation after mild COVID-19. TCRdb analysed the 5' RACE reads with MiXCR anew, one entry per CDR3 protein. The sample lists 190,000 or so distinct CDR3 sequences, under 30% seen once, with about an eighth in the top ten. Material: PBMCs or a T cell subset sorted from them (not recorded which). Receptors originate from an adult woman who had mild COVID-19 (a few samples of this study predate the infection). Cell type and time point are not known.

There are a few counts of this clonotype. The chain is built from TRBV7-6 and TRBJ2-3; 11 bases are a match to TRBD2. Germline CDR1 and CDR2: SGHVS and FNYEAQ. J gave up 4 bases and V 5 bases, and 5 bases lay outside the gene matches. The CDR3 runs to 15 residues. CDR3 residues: CASSDLAGGSDTQYF. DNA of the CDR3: TGTGCCAGCAGCGACCTAGCGGGGGGCTCAGATACGCAGTATTTT.

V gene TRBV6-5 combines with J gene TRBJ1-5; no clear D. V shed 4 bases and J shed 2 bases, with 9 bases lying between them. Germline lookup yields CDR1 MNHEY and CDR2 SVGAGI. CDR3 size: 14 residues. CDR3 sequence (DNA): TGTGCCAGCAGTTGGCGTCGGGGCAATCAGCCCCAGCATTTT. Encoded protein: CASSWRRGNQPQHF.

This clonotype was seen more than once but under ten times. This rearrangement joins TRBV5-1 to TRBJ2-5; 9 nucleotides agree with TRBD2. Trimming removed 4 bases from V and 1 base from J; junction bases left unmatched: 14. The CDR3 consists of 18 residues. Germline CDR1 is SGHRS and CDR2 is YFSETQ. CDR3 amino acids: CASSRRLAAGPLQETQYF. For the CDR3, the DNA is TGCGCCAGCAGCAGACGACTAGCGGCGGGCCCCCTCCAAGAGACCCAGTACTTC.

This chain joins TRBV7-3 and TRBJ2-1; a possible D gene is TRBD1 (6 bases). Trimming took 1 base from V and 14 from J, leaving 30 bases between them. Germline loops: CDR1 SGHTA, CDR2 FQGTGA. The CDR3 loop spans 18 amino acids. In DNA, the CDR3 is TGTGCCAGCAGCTTAAAACCCTCTTACAGGGATCTGATTGAGGAAAAGTTCTTC. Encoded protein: CASSLKPSYRDLIEEKFF.

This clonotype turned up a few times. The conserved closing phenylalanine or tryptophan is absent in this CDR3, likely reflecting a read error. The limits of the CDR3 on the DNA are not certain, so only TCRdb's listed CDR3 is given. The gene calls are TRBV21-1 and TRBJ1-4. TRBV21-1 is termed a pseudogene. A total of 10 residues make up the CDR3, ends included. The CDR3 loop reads CASSYPVTKG.

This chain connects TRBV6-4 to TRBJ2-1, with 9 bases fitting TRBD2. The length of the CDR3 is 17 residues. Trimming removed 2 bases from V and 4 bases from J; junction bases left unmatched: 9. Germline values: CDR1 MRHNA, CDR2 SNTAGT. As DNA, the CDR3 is TGTGCCAGCAGTGACACATTAGCGGGAGACATATACAATGAGCAGTTCTTC. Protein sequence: CASSDTLAGDIYNEQFF.

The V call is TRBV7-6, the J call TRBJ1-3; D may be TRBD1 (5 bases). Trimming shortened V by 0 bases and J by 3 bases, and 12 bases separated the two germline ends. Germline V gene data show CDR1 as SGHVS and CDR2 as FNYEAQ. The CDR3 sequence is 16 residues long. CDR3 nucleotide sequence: TGTGCCAGCAGCTTAGCGGCGGGGGTCCGTGGAAACACCATATATTTT. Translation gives CASSLAAGVRGNTIYF.

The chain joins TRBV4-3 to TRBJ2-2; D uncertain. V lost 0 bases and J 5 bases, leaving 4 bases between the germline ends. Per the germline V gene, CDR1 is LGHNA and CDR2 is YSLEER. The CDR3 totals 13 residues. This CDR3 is CASSQDWTGELFF. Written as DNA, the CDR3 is TGCGCCAGCAGCCAAGATTGGACCGGGGAGCTGTTTTTT.

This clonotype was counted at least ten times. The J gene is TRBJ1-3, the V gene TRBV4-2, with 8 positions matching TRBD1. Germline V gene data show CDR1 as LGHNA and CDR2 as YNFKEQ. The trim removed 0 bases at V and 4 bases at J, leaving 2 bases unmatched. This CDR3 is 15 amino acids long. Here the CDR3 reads CASSQEAGGGNTIYF. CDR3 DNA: TGTGCCAGCAGCCAAGAGGCAGGGGGCGGAAACACCATATATTTT.

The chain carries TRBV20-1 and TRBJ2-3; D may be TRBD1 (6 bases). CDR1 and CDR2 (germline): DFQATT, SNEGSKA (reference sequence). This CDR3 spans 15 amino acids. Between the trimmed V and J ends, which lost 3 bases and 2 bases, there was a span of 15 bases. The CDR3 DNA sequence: TGCAGTGCTAGCCCCGGACAGACGTCCACAGATACGCAGTATTTT. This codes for CSASPGQTSTDTQYF.

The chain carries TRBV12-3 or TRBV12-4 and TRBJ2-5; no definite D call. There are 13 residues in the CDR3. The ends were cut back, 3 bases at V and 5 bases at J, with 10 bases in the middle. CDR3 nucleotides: TGTGCCAGCAGTTTGGTGGGTAGGGAGACCCAGTACTTC. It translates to CASSLVGRETQYF.

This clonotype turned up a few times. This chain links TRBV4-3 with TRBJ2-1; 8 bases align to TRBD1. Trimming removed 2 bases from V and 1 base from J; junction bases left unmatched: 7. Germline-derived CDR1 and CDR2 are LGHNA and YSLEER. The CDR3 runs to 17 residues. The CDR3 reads CASSQFAGGESYNEQFF. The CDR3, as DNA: TGCGCCAGCAGCCAATTCGCAGGGGGCGAGTCCTACAATGAGCAGTTCTTC.

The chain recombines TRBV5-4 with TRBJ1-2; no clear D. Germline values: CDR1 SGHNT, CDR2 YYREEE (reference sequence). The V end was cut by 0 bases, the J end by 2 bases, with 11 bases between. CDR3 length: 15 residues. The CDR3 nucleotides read TGTGCCAGCAGCTTGGCAAGGGCGGGGAACTATGGCTACACCTTC. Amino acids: CASSLARAGNYGYTF.

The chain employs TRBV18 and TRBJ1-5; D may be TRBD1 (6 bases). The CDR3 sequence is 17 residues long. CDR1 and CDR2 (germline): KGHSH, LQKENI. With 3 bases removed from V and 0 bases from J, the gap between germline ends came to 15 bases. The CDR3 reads CASSPLPTGVSNQPQHF. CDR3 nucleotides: TGTGCCAGCTCACCCCTCCCGACAGGAGTTAGCAATCAGCCCCAGCATTTT. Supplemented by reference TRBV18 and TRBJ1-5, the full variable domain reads NAGVMQNPRHLVRRRGQEARLRCSPMKGHSHVYWYRQLPEEGLKFMVYLQKENIIDESGMPKERFSAEFPKEGPSILRIQQVVRGDSAAYFCASSPLPTGVSNQPQHFGDGTRLSIL.

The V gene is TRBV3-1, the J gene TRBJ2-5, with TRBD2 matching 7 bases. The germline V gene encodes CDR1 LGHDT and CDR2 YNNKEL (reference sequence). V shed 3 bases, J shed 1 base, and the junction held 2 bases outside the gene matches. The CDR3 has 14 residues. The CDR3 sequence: CASSQRTSQETQYF. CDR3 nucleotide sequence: TGTGCCAGCAGCCAGAGGACTAGCCAAGAGACCCAGTACTTC.

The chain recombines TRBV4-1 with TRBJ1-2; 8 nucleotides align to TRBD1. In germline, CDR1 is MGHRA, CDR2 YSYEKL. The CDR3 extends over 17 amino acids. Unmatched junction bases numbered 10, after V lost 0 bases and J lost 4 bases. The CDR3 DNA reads TGCGCCAGCAGCCAAGATGTACAGGGGGTAAAGGCCTATGGCTACACCTTC. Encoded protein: CASSQDVQGVKAYGYTF.

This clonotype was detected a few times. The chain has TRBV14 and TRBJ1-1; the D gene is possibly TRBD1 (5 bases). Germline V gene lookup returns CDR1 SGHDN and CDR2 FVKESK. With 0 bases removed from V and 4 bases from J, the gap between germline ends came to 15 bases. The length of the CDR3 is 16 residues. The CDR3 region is CASSQDLGRVATEAFF. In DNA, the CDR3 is TGTGCCAGCAGCCAAGATCTCGGCAGGGTCGCCACTGAAGCTTTCTTT.

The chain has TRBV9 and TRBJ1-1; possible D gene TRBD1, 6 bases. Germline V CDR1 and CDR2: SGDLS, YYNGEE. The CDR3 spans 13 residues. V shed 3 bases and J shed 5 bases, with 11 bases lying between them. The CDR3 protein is CASSAGHSTEAFF. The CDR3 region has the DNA TGTGCCAGCAGCGCGGGACACTCGACTGAAGCTTTCTTT.

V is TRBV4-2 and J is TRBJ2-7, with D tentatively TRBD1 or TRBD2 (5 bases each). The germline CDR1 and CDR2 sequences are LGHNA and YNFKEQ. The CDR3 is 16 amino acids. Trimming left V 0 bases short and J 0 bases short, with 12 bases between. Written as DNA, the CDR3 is TGTGCCAGCAGCCAAGAGAGGGGTCTAAGCTCCTACGAGCAGTACTTC. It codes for CASSQERGLSSYEQYF.

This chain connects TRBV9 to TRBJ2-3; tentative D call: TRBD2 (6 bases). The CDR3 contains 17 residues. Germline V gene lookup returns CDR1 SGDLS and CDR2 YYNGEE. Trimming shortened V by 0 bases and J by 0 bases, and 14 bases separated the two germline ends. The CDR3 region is CASSVEGAGTSTDTQYF. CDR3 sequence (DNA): TGTGCCAGCAGCGTAGAAGGAGCTGGGACTAGCACAGATACGCAGTATTTT.

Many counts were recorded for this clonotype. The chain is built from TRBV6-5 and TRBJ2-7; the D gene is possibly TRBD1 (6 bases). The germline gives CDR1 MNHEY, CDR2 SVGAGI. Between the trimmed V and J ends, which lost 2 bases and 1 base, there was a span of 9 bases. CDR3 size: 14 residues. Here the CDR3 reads CASSYGQGSYEQYF. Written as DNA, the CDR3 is TGTGCCAGCAGTTACGGGCAGGGGTCCTACGAGCAGTACTTC.

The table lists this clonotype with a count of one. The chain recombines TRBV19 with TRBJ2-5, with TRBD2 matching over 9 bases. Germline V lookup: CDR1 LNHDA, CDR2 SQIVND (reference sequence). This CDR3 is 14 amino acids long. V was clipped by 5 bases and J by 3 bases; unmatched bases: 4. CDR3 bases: TGTGCCAGTAGTTCGCCTAGCGGGGAAGAGACCCAGTACTTC. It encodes CASSSPSGEETQYF.

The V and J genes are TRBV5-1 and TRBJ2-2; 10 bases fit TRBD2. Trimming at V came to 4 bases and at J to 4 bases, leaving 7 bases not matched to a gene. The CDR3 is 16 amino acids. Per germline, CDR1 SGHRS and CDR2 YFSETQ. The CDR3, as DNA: TGCGCCAGCAGCCCGACTAGCGGGCCTTCCACCGGGGAGCTGTTTTTT. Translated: CASSPTSGPSTGELFF.

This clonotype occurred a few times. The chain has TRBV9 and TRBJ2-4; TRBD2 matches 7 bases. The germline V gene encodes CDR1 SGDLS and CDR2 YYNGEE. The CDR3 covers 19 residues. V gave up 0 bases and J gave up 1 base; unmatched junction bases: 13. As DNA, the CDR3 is TGTGCCAGCAGCGTAGCTGGAGGGAGGGAACATTTGGCCAAAAACATTCAGTACTTC. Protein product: CASSVAGGREHLAKNIQYF.

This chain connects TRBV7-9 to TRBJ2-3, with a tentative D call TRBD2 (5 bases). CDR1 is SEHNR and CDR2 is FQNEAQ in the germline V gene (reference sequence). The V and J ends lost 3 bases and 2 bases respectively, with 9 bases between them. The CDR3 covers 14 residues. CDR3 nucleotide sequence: TGTGCCAGCAGCTTGACGGGAATCACAGATACGCAGTATTTT. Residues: CASSLTGITDTQYF.

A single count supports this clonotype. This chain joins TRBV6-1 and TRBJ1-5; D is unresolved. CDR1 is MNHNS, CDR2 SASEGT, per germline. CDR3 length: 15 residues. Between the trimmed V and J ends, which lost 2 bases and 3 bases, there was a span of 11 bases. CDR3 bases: TGTGCCAGCAGTGAAAGAAAGGGCCTCAATCAGCCCCAGCATTTT. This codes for CASSERKGLNQPQHF.

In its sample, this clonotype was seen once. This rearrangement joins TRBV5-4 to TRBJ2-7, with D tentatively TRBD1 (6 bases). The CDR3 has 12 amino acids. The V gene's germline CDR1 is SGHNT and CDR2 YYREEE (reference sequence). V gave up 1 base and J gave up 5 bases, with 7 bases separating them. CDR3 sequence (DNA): TGTGCCAGCAGCTTGACAGGGAACGAGCAGTACTTC. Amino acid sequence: CASSLTGNEQYF. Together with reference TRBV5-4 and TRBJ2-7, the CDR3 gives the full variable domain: ETGVTQSPTHLIKTRGQQVTLRCSSQSGHNTVSWYQQALGQGPQFIFQYYREEENGRGNFPPRFSGLQFPNYSSELNVNALELDDSALYLCASSLTGNEQYFGPGTRLTVT.

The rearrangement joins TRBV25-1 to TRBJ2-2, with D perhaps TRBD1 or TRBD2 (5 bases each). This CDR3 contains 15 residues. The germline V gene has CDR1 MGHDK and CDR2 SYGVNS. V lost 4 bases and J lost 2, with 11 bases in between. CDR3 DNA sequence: TGTGCCAGCAGTGCTCAGGGACGCAACACCGGGGAGCTGTTTTTT. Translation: CASSAQGRNTGELFF.